This T cell receptor (beta chain) came from a study of cytomegalovirus exposure and HLA in healthy donors. Overall study findings and caveats: Generally TCR sequences proved uncommon, though certain public TCRs appeared in numerous donors. Specificity of a few CMV-associated chains for CMV antigens was verified in vitro. Cytomegalovirus status, reportedly, was diagnosed with high specificity and sensitivity by the classifier. Overall, around 160 TCR beta chains were annotated as cytomegalovirus-associated.

The CDR3 extends over 14 amino acids. V was shortened by 5 bases and J by 2 bases, with 12 bases between the two germline ends. Germline CDR1 and CDR2: MNHEY and SMNVEV (reference sequence). Generated by immunoSEQ multiplex PCR, the TCRdb table keeps only in-frame clones and is missing some. The profile covers approximately 260,000 clones, with around 86% appearing a single time and around 1.2% taken by the ten largest. Comments on this clone: Antigen specificity is unknown.

This clonotype was obtained from a woman in her twenties or thirties in good health and CMV-seropositive. What was sequenced was PBMCs. J is TRBJ2-5 and V is TRBV27, with D perhaps matching TRBD1 (6 bases). CDR3 coding DNA: TGTGCCAGCAGTCCACAGGGAAGGCAAGAGACCCAGTACTTC. Translated, it gives CASSPQGRQETQYF.